The 14 T cell receptor beta chains below come from one sample, sequenced in a study of T-cell memory formation after mild COVID-19. TCRdb reanalysed the 5' RACE reads using MiXCR and keeps one entry per CDR3 protein. Of about 470,000 distinct CDR3 sequences in the sample, roughly 20% were seen once. The specimen was PBMCs or a T cell subset sorted from them (not recorded which). The origin of the receptors is an adult woman who had mild COVID-19 (a few samples of this study predate the infection). Cell type and time point are not known.

This clonotype was detected only a few times. This chain joins TRBV5-4 and TRBJ2-1; D remains ambiguous. The CDR3 runs 16 residues. The germline V and J ends were trimmed by 3 bases and 1 base, with 14 bases remaining between them. Germline V lookup: CDR1 SGHNT, CDR2 YYREEE (reference sequence). Here the CDR3 reads CASSSTYSGSYNEQFF. The CDR3 bases are TGTGCCAGCAGCTCCACTTATTCGGGTTCCTACAATGAGCAGTTCTTC.

This clonotype was recorded a few times. The chain couples TRBV10-3 to TRBJ2-1, with TRBD1 as a possible D gene (7 bases). CDR3 length equals 14 residues. Trimming took off 0 bases at V and 9 bases at J, with 12 bases between the two ends. Germline V gene data show CDR1 as ENHRY and CDR2 as SYGVKD. The CDR3, as DNA: TGTGCCATCAGTGAGTCGACTCAGGGGGGTGAGCAGTTCTTC. It yields the protein CAISESTQGGEQFF.

This chain connects TRBV30 to TRBJ2-3; a weak D match, TRBD1 (6 bases). The V end lost 6 bases, the J end lost 6 bases, and 10 bases lay between the germline ends. The CDR3 sequence is 11 residues long. Looked up from germline, CDR1 is GTSNPN and CDR2 is SVGIG (reference sequence). CDR3 DNA: TGTGCCTGCAGCCAGGGGGATACGCAGTATTTT. As protein: CACSQGDTQYF.

The V call is TRBV7-6, the J call TRBJ2-7, with D perhaps TRBD1 (5 bases). CDR3 length equals 15 residues. Trimming left V 4 bases short and J 5 bases short, with 18 bases between. The V gene's germline CDR1 is SGHVS and CDR2 FNYEAQ. The CDR3 sequence: CASSSGTLGQDEQYF. The CDR3 DNA is TGTGCCAGCAGCTCGGGCACACTGGGGCAGGACGAGCAGTACTTC.

The CDR3 loop reads CAIRGISGNTIYF. DNA of the CDR3: TGTGCCATCAGGGGGATCTCTGGAAACACCATATATTTT. The chain links TRBV10-3 to TRBJ1-3; D is uncertain. The CDR3 has 13 amino acids. The germline gives CDR1 ENHRY, CDR2 SYGVKD. V dropped 6 bases and J dropped 0 bases, with 6 bases sitting between them.

J is TRBJ2-3 and V is TRBV11-3, with a possible D match to TRBD2 (6 bases). Trimming took off 5 bases at V and 5 bases at J, with 11 bases between the two ends. Germline CDR1 SGHNT, CDR2 YENEEA. The length of the CDR3 is 13 residues. The CDR3 reads CASSAGTLDTQYF. The CDR3 DNA sequence: TGTGCCAGCAGCGCCGGGACTCTAGATACGCAGTATTTT.

This clonotype was recorded many times. CDR3 sequence reads: CASRLYGNNEQFF. The CDR3 DNA sequence: TGTGCCAGCAGGTTATATGGGAACAATGAGCAGTTCTTC. This sequence joins TRBV12-3 or TRBV12-4 and TRBJ2-1; no reliable D call. The V gene lost 6 bases and the J gene lost 5 bases, with 11 bases spanning the gap. The CDR3 totals 13 residues.

V usage is TRBV20-1 and J usage is TRBJ2-1, with 7 positions matching TRBD2. V lost 1 base and J lost 4; bases outside the gene matches: 4. Germline-derived CDR1 and CDR2 are DFQATT and SNEGSKA (reference sequence). The CDR3 spans 14 residues. The CDR3 DNA is TGCAGTGCTAGAGGTCGCGGGAGTTACAATGAGCAGTTCTTC. Encoded protein: CSARGRGSYNEQFF.

The chain couples TRBV7-2 to TRBJ2-3, with 13 nucleotides matching TRBD2. The length of the CDR3 is 16 residues. CDR1 is SGHTA, CDR2 FQGNSA, per germline. Trimming cost V 5 bases and J 4 bases; bases outside gene matches: 6. The CDR3: CASSPTSGGFADTQYF. Written as DNA, the CDR3 is TGTGCCAGCAGCCCGACTAGCGGGGGGTTCGCAGATACGCAGTATTTT.

This clonotype was detected a few times. The chain couples TRBV19 to TRBJ1-4; D gene uncertain. Germline V gene data show CDR1 as LNHDA and CDR2 as SQIVND (reference sequence). Deletions cut 7 bases from V and 4 bases from J, with 13 bases between. The CDR3 has 14 amino acids. CDR3 DNA sequence: TGTGCCAGTAAATGGGCCGGTCGTAATGAAAAACTGTTTTTT. Residues: CASKWAGRNEKLFF.

This clonotype was observed at least ten times. The V and J genes are TRBV25-1 and TRBJ2-2; D gene uncertain. V shed 8 bases and J shed 1 base, with 8 bases lying between them. CDR1 is MGHDK and CDR2 is SYGVNS in the germline V gene. The CDR3 extends over 13 amino acids. The CDR3 sequence is CASVEQNTGELFF. DNA for the CDR3: TGTGCCAGCGTCGAACAGAACACCGGGGAGCTGTTTTTT.

This clonotype has more than one count but fewer than ten. The chain combines TRBV7-9 with TRBJ2-7, with a tentative D call TRBD1 (7 bases). Germline-derived CDR1 and CDR2 are SEHNR and FQNEAQ (reference sequence). The V end lost 1 base, the J end lost 4 bases, and 11 bases lay between the germline ends. This CDR3 spans 14 amino acids. The CDR3 protein is CASSLVAGGYEQYF. The CDR3, as DNA: TGTGCCAGCAGCTTAGTGGCAGGGGGGTACGAGCAGTACTTC. Drawing the rest from reference TRBV7-9 and TRBJ2-7, the complete variable domain is DTGVSQNPRHKITKRGQNVTFRCDPISEHNRLYWYRQTLGQGPEFLTYFQNEAQLEKSRLLSDRFSAERPKGSFSTLEIQRTEQGDSAMYLCASSLVAGGYEQYFGPGTRLTVT.

A remark on this clonotype: One base away lies a much larger clone, so this may be a sequencing read error. This chain joins TRBV5-1 and TRBJ2-7, with D maybe TRBD2 (7 bases). This CDR3 has 16 amino acids. Germline V gene data show CDR1 as SGHRS and CDR2 as YFSETQ. The germline V and J ends were trimmed by 4 bases and 0 bases, with 17 bases remaining between them. The chain's CDR3 is CASSQSGTRSSYEQYF. The CDR3 DNA is TGCGCCAGCAGCCAGAGCGGGACAAGGAGCTCCTACGAGCAGTACTTC.

This chain uses TRBV7-2 with TRBJ2-2; TRBD2 agrees at 8 bases. Germline CDR1 reads SGHTA; CDR2 reads FQGNSA. CDR3 size: 15 residues. With V trimmed by 5 bases and J by 6 bases, 8 bases remained unmatched. CDR3 residues: CASSPDGGAAGELFF. The CDR3 DNA sequence: TGTGCCAGCAGCCCAGACGGGGGGGCAGCCGGGGAGCTGTTTTTT.